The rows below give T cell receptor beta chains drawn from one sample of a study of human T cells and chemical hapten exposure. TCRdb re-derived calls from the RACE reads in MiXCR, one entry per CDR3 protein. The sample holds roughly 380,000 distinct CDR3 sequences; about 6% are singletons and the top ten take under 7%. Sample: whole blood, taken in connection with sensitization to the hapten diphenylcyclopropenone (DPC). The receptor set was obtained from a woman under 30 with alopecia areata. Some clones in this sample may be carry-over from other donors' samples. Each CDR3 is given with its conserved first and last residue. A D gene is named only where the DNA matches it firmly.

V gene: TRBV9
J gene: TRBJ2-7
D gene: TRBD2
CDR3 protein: CASSVPQNLWASGGLYEQYF

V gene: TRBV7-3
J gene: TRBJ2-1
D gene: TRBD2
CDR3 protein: CASSSLAGGSRDEQFF

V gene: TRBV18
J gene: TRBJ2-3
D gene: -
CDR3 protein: CASSPLSVPSTDTQYF

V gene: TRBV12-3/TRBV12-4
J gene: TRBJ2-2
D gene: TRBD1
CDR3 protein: CASSWTGNTGELFF

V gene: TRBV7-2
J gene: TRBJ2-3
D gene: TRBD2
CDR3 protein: CASRKGLAGTDTQYF

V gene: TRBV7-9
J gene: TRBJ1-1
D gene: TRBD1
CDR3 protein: CASSSLTGQEAFF

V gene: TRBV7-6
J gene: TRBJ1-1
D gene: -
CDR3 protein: CASSLAEGVTYTEAFF

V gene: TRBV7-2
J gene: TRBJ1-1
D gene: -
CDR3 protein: CASSSGHLNTEAFF

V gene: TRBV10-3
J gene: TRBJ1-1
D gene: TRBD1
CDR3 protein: CAIRGGQGAVTEAFF

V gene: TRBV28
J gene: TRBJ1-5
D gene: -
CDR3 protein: CASSLTGSNQPQHF

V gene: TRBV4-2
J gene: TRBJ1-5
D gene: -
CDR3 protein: CASSQDEASHSNQPQHF

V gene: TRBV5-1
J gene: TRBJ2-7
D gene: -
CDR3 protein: CASSRLGRAFIF

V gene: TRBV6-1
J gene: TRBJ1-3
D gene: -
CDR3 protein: CASRRVTYSGNTIYF

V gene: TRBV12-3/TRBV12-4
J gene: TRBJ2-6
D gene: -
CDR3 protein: CASSRITGKVGSGANVLTF

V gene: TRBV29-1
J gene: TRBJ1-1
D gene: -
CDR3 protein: CSVARQQNTEAFF

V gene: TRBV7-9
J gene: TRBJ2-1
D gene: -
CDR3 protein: CASSLSYYFNEQFF

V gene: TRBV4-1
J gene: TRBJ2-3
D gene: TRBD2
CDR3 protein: CASSPGTSGGYTQYF

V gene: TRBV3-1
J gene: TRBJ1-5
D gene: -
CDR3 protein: CASSQDLKQPQHF

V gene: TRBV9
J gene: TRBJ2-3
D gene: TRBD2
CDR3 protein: CASSARTRSLTTDTQYF

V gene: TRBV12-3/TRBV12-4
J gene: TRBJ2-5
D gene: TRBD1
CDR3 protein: CASSFRDSDQETQYF

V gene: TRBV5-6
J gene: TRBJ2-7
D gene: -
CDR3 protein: CASSLGVRIPYEQYF

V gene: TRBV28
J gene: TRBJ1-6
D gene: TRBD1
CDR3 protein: CASNYRGYDNSPLHF

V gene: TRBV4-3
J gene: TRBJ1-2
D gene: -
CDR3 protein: CASSQLVQDYGYTF

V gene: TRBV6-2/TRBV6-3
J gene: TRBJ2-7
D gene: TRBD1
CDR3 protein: CASSRGTGPAYEQYF

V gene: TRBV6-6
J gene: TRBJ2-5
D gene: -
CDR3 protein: CASSSGAGETQYF

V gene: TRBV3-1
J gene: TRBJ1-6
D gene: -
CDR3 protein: CASSQDRGNSPLHF

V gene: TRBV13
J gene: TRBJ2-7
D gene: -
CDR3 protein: CASSRSVYGDVSYEQYF

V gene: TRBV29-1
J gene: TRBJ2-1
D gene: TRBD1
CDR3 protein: CSVERGRDNEQFF

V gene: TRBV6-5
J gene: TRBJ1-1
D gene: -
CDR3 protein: CASSYSGAASEAFF

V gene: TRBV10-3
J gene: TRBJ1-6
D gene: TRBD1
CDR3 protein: CAISGDADRANSPLHF

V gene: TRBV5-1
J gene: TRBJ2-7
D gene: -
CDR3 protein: CASGLDRGGAYEQYF

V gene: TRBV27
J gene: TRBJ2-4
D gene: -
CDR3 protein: CASSLHFELAKNIQYF

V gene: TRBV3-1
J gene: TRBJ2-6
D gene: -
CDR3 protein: CAISSSGANVLTF

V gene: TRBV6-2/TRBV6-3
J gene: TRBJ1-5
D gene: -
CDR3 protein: CATKPTPKVLQGKSNQPQHF

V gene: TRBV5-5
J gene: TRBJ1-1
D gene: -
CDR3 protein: CASSLEGRTEAFF

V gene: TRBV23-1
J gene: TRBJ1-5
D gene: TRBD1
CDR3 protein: CASSLLPGQGAYQPQHF

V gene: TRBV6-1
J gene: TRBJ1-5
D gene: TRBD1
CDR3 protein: CASSEQGGSNQPQHF

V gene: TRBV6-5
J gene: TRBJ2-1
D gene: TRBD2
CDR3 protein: CASSRPAAGGMANEQFF

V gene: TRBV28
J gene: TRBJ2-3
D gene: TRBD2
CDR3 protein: CASSPSGLAGGRDTQYF

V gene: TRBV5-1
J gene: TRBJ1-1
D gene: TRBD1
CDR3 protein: CASSSGTGSTEAFF

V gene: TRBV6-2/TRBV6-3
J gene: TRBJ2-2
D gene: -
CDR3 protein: CAGRPNTGELFF